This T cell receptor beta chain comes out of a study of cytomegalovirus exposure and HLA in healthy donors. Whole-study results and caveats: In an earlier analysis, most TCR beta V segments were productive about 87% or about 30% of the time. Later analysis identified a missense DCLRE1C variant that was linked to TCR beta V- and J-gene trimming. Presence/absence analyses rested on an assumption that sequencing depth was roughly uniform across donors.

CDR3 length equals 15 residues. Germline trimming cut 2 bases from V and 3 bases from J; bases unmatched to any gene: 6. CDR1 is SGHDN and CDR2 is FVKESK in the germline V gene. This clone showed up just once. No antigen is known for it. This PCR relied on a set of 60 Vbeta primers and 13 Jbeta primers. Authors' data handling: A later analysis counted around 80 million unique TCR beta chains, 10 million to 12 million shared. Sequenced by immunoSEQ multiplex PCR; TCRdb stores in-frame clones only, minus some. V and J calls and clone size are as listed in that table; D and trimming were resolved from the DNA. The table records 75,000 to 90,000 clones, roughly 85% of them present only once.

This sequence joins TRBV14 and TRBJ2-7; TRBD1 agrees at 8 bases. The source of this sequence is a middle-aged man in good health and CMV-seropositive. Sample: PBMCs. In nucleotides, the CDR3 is TGTGCCAGCAGCCAATATGGGACAGGACTCTACGAGCAGTACTTC. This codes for CASSQYGTGLYEQYF.